These T cell receptor beta chains were read from a single sample in a study of shared clonotypes between healthy human individuals. Only in-frame clones appear in the TCRdb table, and some are missing; sequencing was by immunoSEQ multiplex PCR. Among 2,500,000 or so clones listed, 92% were seen once. The material sequenced was naive CD4+ T cells from PBMCs. The receptors stem from a man between 18 and 29 years old in good health. Some clones in this sample may be carry-over from other donors' samples. Both conserved end residues are trimmed from each CDR3.

j_gene,v_gene,CDR3aa
TRBJ2-1,TRBV5-1,ASSLAAGGRSYNEQF
TRBJ1-2,TRBV6-5,ASSYGNRGTGYT
TRBJ2-3,TRBV18,ASSPVAGTDTQY
TRBJ2-2,TRBV5-6,ASSPGTGYTGELF
TRBJ2-1,TRBV4-1,ASSASWGSYNEQF
TRBJ2-7,TRBV5-1,ASSFEGRGNEQY
TRBJ1-1,TRBV7-2,ASSLLTGRFASTEAF
TRBJ2-2,TRBV6-5,ASSFSPQGVTGELF
TRBJ2-7,TRBV5-1,ASSFGGSQTYEQY
TRBJ1-4,TRBV28,ASGRLQIGNEKLF
TRBJ2-1,TRBV5-1,ASRLGGAISYNEQF
TRBJ2-5,TRBV30,AWSRGTSGTETQY
TRBJ2-3,TRBV15,ATSRRGGSTDTQY
TRBJ2-1,TRBV6-5,ASSYAGASSYNEQF
TRBJ2-1,TRBV28,ASDSSLTAQF
TRBJ2-6,TRBV30,AWNRFTPRSGANVLT
TRBJ2-4,TRBV9,ASSPRTGGSIQY
TRBJ2-1,TRBV5-1,ASSLSRGSYNEQF
TRBJ1-1,TRBV2,ASSEIRDGVEAF
TRBJ1-6,TRBV6-5,ASSYRTGGRSPLH
TRBJ1-5,TRBV5-5,ASSLQTSNQPQH
TRBJ2-3,TRBV18,ASSPSQGVASDTQY
TRBJ2-1,TRBV7-9,ASSLARASAEQF
TRBJ2-7,TRBV7-2,ASSLQPRGTSNGEQY
TRBJ1-2,TRBV28,ASSLRPAQYYYGYT
TRBJ2-1,TRBV11-2,ASSRPLRQGYEQF
TRBJ1-2,TRBV5-1,ASSWTGEDYGYT
TRBJ1-1,TRBV28,ASGARDRTEAF
TRBJ2-7,TRBV28,ASSLSAVGSLAGFVEQY
TRBJ2-7,TRBV9,ASSPHRLSSYEQY
TRBJ2-2,TRBV28,ASSFRRLASSGELF
TRBJ2-7,TRBV18,ASSPLGFEQY
TRBJ2-2,TRBV29-1,SGRQGTGELF
TRBJ1-2,TRBV5-1,ASSLARGGINYGYT
TRBJ2-6,TRBV30,AWSRYSGANVLT
TRBJ1-4,TRBV7-9,ASSLRLEKLF
TRBJ1-1,TRBV4-1,ASSQEWAGGRAF
TRBJ1-1,TRBV4-2,ASSVEGGSTEAF
TRBJ2-1,TRBV5-1,ASSFGGANNEQF
TRBJ2-5,TRBV29-1,SVEGVWLGEETQY
TRBJ1-2,TRBV4-3,ASSQDTGIDGYT
TRBJ2-3,TRBV7-9,ASSLGKASYTDTQY